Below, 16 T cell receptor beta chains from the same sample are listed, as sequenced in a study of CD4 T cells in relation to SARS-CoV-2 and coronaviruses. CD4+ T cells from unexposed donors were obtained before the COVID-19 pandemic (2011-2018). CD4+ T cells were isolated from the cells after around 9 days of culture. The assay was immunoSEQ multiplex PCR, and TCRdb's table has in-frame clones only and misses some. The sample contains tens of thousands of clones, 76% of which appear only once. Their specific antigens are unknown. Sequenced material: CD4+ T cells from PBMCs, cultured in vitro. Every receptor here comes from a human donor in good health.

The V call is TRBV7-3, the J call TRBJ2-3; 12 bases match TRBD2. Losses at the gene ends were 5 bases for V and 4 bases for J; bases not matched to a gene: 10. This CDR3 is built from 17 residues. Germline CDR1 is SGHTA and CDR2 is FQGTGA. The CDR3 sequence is CASSLGTSGLFSDTQYF. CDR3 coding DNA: TGTGCCAGCAGCCTCGGGACTAGCGGGTTGTTTTCAGATACGCAGTATTTT. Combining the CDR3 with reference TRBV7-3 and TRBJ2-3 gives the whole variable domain GAGVSQTPSNKVTEKGKYVELRCDPISGHTALYWYRQSLGQGPEFLIYFQGTGAADDSGLPNDRFFAVRPEGSVSTLKIQRTERGDSAVYLCASSLGTSGLFSDTQYFGPGTRLTVL.

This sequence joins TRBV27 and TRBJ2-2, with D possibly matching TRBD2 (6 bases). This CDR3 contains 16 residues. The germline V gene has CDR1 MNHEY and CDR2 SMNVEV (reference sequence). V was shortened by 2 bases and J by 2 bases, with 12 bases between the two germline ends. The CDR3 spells CASSLITGRNTGELFF. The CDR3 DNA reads TGTGCCAGCAGTTTAATAACCGGGAGAAACACCGGGGAGCTGTTTTTT.

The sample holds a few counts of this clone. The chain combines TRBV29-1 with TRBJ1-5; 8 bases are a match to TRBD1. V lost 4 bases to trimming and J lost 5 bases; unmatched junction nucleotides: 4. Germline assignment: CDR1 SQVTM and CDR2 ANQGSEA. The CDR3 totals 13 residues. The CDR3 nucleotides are TGCAGCGTTGCCCAGGGGGCATATCAGCCCCAGCATTTT. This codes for CSVAQGAYQPQHF. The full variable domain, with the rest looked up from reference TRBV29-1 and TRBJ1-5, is SAVISQKPSRDICQRGTSLTIQCQVDSQVTMMFWYRQQPGQSLTLIATANQGSEATYESGFVIDKFPISRPNLTFSTLTVSNMSPEDSSIYLCSVAQGAYQPQHFGDGTRLSIL.

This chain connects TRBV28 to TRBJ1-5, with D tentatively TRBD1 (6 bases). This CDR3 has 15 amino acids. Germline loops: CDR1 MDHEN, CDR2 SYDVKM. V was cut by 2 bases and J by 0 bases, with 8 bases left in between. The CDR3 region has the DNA TGTGCCAGCAGTTTAGGGACAAATAGCAATCAGCCCCAGCATTTT. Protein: CASSLGTNSNQPQHF.

The CDR3 DNA sequence: TGTGCCTGGAGTCAACAGGACCAACACCTATTTAGCAATCAGCCCCAGCATTTT. It codes for CAWSQQDQHLFSNQPQHF. This sequence joins TRBV30 and TRBJ1-5; D is possibly TRBD1 (5 bases). Deletions cut 2 bases from V and 0 bases from J, with 20 bases between. Germline values: CDR1 GTSNPN, CDR2 SVGIG (reference sequence). The CDR3 contains 18 residues. The full variable domain, completed using reference TRBV30 and TRBJ1-5, is SQTIHQWPATLVQPVGSPLSLECTVEGTSNPNLYWYRQAAGRGLQLLFYSVGIGQISSEVPQNLSASRPQDRQFILSSKKLLLSDSGFYLCAWSQQDQHLFSNQPQHFGDGTRLSIL.

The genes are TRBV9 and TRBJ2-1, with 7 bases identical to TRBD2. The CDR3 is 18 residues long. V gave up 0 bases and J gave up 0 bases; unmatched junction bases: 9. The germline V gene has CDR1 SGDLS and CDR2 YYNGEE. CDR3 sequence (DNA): TGTGCCAGCAGCGTAGCGTTGGGAGGGCTGAGCTCCTACAATGAGCAGTTCTTC. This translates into CASSVALGGLSSYNEQFF.

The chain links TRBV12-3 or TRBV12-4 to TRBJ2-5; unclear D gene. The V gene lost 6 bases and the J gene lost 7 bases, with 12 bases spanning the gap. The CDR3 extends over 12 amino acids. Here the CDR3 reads CASRLSRMTQYF. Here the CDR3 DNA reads TGTGCCAGCAGACTGTCAAGAATGACCCAGTACTTC.

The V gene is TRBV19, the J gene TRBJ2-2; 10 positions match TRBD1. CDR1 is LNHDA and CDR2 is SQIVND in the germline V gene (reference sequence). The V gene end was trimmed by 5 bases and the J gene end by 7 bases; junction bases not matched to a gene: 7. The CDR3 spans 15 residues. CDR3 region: CASSDDRGHGGELFF. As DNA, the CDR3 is TGTGCCAGTAGTGATGACAGGGGGCACGGCGGGGAGCTGTTTTTT. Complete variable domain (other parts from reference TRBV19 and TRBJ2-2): DGGITQSPKYLFRKEGQNVTLSCEQNLNHDAMYWYRQDPGQGLRLIYYSQIVNDFQKGDIAEGYSVSREKKESFPLTVTSAQKNPTAFYLCASSDDRGHGGELFFGEGSRLTVL.

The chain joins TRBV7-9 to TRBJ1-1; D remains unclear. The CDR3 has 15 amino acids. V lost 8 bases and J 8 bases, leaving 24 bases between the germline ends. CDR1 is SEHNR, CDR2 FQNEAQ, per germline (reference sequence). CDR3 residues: CASEEFRGVSPEAFF. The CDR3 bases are TGTGCCAGCGAAGAATTTCGGGGAGTGTCACCGGAAGCTTTCTTT.

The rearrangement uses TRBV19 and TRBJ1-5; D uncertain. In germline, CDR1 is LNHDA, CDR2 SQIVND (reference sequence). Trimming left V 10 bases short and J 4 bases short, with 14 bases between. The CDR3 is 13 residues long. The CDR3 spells CATAREGNQPQHF. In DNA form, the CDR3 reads TGTGCCACCGCCCGGGAGGGTAATCAGCCCCAGCATTTT.

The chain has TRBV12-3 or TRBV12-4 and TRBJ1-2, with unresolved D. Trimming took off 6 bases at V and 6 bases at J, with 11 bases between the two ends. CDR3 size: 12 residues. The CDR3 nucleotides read TGTGCCAGCAGCCAATCACGACATGGCTACACCTTC. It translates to CASSQSRHGYTF.

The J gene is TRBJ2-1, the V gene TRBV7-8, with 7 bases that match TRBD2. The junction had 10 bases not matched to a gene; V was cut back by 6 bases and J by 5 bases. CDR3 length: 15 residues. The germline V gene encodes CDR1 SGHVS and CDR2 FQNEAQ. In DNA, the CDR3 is TGTGCCAGCAGTCCGCGGGAGCCGCTGAACAATGAGCAGTTCTTC. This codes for CASSPREPLNNEQFF.

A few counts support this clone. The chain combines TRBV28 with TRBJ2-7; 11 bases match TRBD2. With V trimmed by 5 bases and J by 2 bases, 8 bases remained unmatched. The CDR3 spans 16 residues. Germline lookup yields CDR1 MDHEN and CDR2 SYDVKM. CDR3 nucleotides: TGTGCCAGCAGTCTAGGACTAGCGGGCGTACCCTACGAGCAGTACTTC. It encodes CASSLGLAGVPYEQYF. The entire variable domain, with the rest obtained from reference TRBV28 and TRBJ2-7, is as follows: DVKVTQSSRYLVKRTGEKVFLECVQDMDHENMFWYRQDPGLGLRLIYFSYDVKMKEKGDIPEGYSVSREKKERFSLILESASTNQTSMYLCASSLGLAGVPYEQYFGPGTRLTVT.

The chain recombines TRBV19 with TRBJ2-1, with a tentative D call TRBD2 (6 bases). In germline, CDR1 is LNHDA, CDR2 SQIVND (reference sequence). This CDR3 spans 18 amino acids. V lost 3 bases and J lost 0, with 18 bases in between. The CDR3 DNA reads TGTGCCAGTAGTATCGGGCGGGGTAGGGGAAGCTCCTACAATGAGCAGTTCTTC. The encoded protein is CASSIGRGRGSSYNEQFF.

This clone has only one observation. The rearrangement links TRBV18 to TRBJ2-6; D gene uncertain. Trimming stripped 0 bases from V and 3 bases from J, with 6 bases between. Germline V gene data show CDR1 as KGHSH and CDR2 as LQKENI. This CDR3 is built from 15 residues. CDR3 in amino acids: CASSPPAGGANVLTF. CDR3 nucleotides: TGTGCCAGCTCACCACCGGCAGGTGGGGCCAACGTCCTGACTTTC.

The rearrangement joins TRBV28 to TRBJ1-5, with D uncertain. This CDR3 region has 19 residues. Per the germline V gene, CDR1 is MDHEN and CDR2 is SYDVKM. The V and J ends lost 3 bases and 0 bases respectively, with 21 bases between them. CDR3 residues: CASSFRILAYKYSNQPQHF. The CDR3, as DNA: TGTGCCAGCAGTTTTCGTATTTTGGCTTATAAATATAGCAATCAGCCCCAGCATTTT.